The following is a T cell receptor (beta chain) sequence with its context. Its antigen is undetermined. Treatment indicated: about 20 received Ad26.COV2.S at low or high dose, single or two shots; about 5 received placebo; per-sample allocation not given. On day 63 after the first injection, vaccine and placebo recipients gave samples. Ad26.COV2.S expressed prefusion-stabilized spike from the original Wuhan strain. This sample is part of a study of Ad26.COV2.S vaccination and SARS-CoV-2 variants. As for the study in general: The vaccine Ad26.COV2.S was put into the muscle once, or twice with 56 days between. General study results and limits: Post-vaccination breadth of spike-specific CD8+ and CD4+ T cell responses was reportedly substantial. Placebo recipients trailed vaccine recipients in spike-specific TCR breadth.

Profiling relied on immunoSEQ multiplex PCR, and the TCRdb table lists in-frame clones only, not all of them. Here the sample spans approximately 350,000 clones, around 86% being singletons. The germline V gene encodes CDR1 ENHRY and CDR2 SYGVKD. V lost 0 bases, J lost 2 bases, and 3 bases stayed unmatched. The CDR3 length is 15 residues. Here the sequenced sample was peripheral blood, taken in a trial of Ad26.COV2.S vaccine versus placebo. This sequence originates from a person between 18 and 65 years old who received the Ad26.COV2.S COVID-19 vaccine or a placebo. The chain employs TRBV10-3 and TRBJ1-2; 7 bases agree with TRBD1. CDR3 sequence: CAISESSGGNYGYTF. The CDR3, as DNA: TGTGCCATCAGTGAGTCGTCAGGGGGGAACTATGGCTACACCTTC.